Listed here is a single TCR beta chain. There are a few counts of this clone. Its antigen is currently not known. Base quality data are lacking; no much larger clone is found one base away. The sample belongs to a study of CD8+ T cells in alopecia areata (dated by TCRdb to the late 2010s). About the full investigation: The treated patients took part in an open-label pilot trial in which moderate-to-severe alopecia areata was treated with oral tofacitinib at 5 to 10 mg twice daily. Tofacitinib-treated patients had biopsies at baseline and at 4 and 24 weeks of treatment, with a later scalp biopsy in several patients. Scalp clonality was compared among normal scalp (n=4), patchy alopecia areata scalp (n=8), and alopecia totalis/universalis scalp (n=8). Scalp tissue and sorted CD4+ and CD8+ peripheral blood T cells from patchy and totalis/universalis alopecia areata patients and from healthy controls were covered by human TCRbeta sequencing. In both human patients and the C3H/HeJ mouse model, the study applied high-throughput TCRbeta sequencing to look at T cell clonal expansion in alopecia areata. Patients received tofacitinib for 6 to 18 months and were then followed off drug for 6 months to check for delayed response and recurrence. Amplification of TCRbeta CDR3 regions was done by immunoSEQ multiplex PCR using 35 Vbeta forward primers and 13 Jbeta reverse primers. RNA came from the PAXgene miRNA kit for fixed scalp, the miRNeasy kit for PBMCs, and the RNeasy kit for mouse skin. Summary of the overall study and its limitations: Resident alphabeta T cells in normal human skin are also sequenced, complicating scalp TCR repertoire analysis, unlike mouse skin dominated by gammadelta T cells. Compared with normal scalp, lesional scalp had higher clonality and more expanded CD8+ clones, particularly in alopecia totalis/universalis, a pattern that suggests antigenic drive. Shared TCR sequences between patients were less evident than in mice, which may be partly attributable to HLA diversity in the patient population.

Lesional scalp punch biopsies and peripheral blood were collected from alopecia areata patients. PBMCs were isolated by density centrifugation and stained for CD3, CD4 and CD8, after which CD4+ and CD8+ T cells were sorted on a FACSAria. V is clipped by 4 bases and J by 12 bases, and the sequence between their germline boundaries is 7 bases long. Reading from cysteine to phenylalanine, the CDR3 counts 9 amino acids. Just CDR3 DNA is preserved here, 27 bases in frame from base 1. The germline V gene sets CDR1 to SQVTM and CDR2 to ANQGSEA. Libraries came from the immunoSEQ multiplex PCR assay. RNA was extracted from all samples and reverse transcribed into cDNA, which served as template for TCR sequencing. SuperScript III was used for first-strand cDNA synthesis, primed with a 2:1 mix of oligo-dT and random hexamers. Amplification bias was assessed with a synthetic immune receptor repertoire, and residual bias was removed computationally. From the authors' description of their analysis: Raw reads were preprocessed to remove errors, and CDR3 was defined by IMGT conventions from the conserved cysteine to phenylalanine. Clonality was calculated as 1 minus Shannon entropy normalized by log2 of the number of productive unique TCRs. Whether scalp clones were CD4 or CD8 was inferred by matching scalp TCRbeta sequences against CD4 and CD8 repertoires sorted from blood. Not all clones reach the TCRdb copy of this immuneACCESS table, which keeps in-frame sequences only. Checked studies attribute under half of the gap to unresolved V genes and leave the rest unexplained. V, J and clone size are taken as reported in that table, and D and trimming were inferred from the DNA itself. This sample holds more than 85,000 clones; around 44% were observed only once. Of the sample, about 0.79% is held by the ten largest clones.

The TCR was taken from a human donor with alopecia areata. Material: CD4+ T cells sorted from blood. Here the chain combines TRBV29-1 and TRBJ2-1; the D gene is unclear. The base sequence is TGCAGCGTTGGCGGTGGGCAGTTCTTC. Its protein reads: CSVGGGQFF.